This TCR beta chain was obtained from a study of cytomegalovirus exposure and HLA in healthy donors. Study-wide findings and caveats: Upon later analysis, TCR association rates were observed to vary by HLA locus, being highest for DRB1 and lowest for HLA-C.

The germline V gene encodes CDR1 SQVTM and CDR2 ANQGSEA. The CDR3 has 11 residues. Trimming removed 1 base at V and 3 bases at J, with 3 bases between. Primers for the PCR totalled 60 Vbeta and 13 Jbeta. Profiled with immunoSEQ multiplex PCR; TCRdb holds only in-frame clones, not every one. The repertoire holds about 25,000 clones, with about two thirds as singletons. Note on this clone: What it binds is not known.

What was sequenced was PBMCs. This clonotype originated in a woman in her 50s in good health and CMV-seronegative. V and J are TRBV29-1 and TRBJ1-1; D ambiguous. CDR3 DNA sequence: TGCAGCGTTGAAGTCTACACTGAAGCTTTCTTT. As protein: CSVEVYTEAFF.